The 8 T cell receptor beta chains below all came from one sample that was sequenced in a study of T cells in Graves' hyperthyroidism and ophthalmopathy. Template material for amplifying TCR beta CDR3 regions consisted of RNA transcripts. The HTBI primer set drove a first-round RT-PCR of the TCR CDR3. TCRdb passed the multiplex PCR reads through MiXCR, listing each CDR3 protein once. The table lists about 740,000 distinct CDR3 sequences, approximately 14% of them singletons. The specimen was blood. The receptors shown here come from a woman aged 18-30 years with Graves' hyperthyroidism.

The rearrangement joins TRBV10-3 to TRBJ2-7; no clear D. The germline V gene has CDR1 ENHRY and CDR2 SYGVKD. This CDR3 contains 13 residues. V lost 4 bases and J 4 bases, leaving 11 bases between the germline ends. The CDR3 protein is CAISVEYWYEQYF. CDR3 bases: TGTGCCATCAGTGTCGAGTATTGGTACGAGCAGTACTTC.

This clonotype was observed many times. The chain combines TRBV7-9 with TRBJ2-1, with 9 bases lining up with TRBD2. The CDR3 contains 15 residues. J gave up 8 bases and V 0 bases, and 5 bases lay outside the gene matches. CDR1 is SEHNR, CDR2 FQNEAQ, per germline (reference sequence). The CDR3 spells CASSLALSGSDEQFF. The CDR3, as DNA: TGTGCCAGCAGCTTAGCGCTTAGCGGGAGCGATGAGCAGTTCTTC.

Only a few counts were recorded for this clonotype. The rearrangement uses TRBV10-1 and TRBJ2-5; 10 bases line up with TRBD1. Germline CDR1 and CDR2: WNHNN and SYGVQD (reference sequence). The CDR3 length is 15 residues. The ends lost 2 bases at V and 5 bases at J; junction bases unmatched: 5. The CDR3 coding sequence is TGCGCCAGCAGTGAGCGGACAGGGGGGGGTGAGACCCAGTACTTC. It encodes CASSERTGGGETQYF.

The CDR3 DNA reads TGTGCCAGCAGACAAACAGGGGACACTGAAGCTTTCTTT. Its translation: CASRQTGDTEAFF. V usage is TRBV25-1 and J usage is TRBJ1-1; 7 bases are a match to TRBD1. J was trimmed by 3 bases and V by 6 bases; bases with no gene match: 4. Germline V gives CDR1 MGHDK, CDR2 SYGVNS. The CDR3 has 13 residues.

This clonotype was detected ten times or more. J is TRBJ2-1 and V is TRBV12-3 or TRBV12-4; TRBD2 matches 12 bases. Unmatched junction bases numbered 4, after V lost 4 bases and J lost 6 bases. The CDR3 loop spans 15 amino acids. DNA of the CDR3: TGTGCCAGCAGTTACCTAGCGGGAGGGATCAATGAGCAGTTCTTC. This gives the protein CASSYLAGGINEQFF.

The sample holds many counts of this clonotype. The V gene is TRBV11-2, the J gene TRBJ2-5; D unresolved. V was pared by 2 bases and J by 4 bases, with 11 bases between. Germline-derived CDR1 and CDR2 are SGHAT and FQNNGV. The CDR3 totals 14 residues. The CDR3 nucleotides read TGTGCCAGCAGCTTACCCCTTGGCGGAGAGACCCAGTACTTC. This encodes CASSLPLGGETQYF.

This clonotype has only a few counts. The chain links TRBV7-8 to TRBJ2-1; D might be TRBD1 (6 bases). V was shortened by 8 bases and J by 7 bases, with 15 bases between the two germline ends. Per germline, CDR1 SGHVS and CDR2 FQNEAQ. This CDR3 has 13 amino acids. CDR3 in amino acids: CASSINRENEQFF. The CDR3 nucleotides are TGTGCCAGCTCCATTAACAGGGAGAATGAGCAGTTCTTC.

This clonotype was seen a few times. This sequence joins TRBV2 and TRBJ2-1; 10 bases align to TRBD2. This CDR3 is 15 amino acids long. Germline trimming cut 11 bases from V and 0 bases from J; bases unmatched to any gene: 7. Germline values: CDR1 SNHLY, CDR2 FYNNEI. The CDR3 region has the DNA TGTGCCGGATTACCTAGCGGGAGCTCCTACAATGAGCAGTTCTTC. This codes for CAGLPSGSSYNEQFF.